These 20 T cell receptor beta chains came from one sample sequenced in a study of cytomegalovirus exposure and HLA in healthy donors. Primers included in the PCR were 60 Vbeta and 13 Jbeta primers. The assay was immunoSEQ multiplex PCR, and TCRdb's table has in-frame clones only and misses some. The top ten clones hold 2.4% of a sample with around 140,000 clones, about two thirds of them seen once. Sequenced: PBMCs. Receptors were obtained from a woman in her thirties or forties in good health and CMV-seronegative.

The CDR3 DNA reads as TGTGCCAGCAGCTTGAGTACTCGCTCGGTCGCGGTTGTCGAGACCCAGTACTTC. It encodes CASSLSTRSVAVVETQYF. The chain employs TRBV5-5 and TRBJ2-5; no firm D call. CDR1 is SGHKS and CDR2 is YYEKEE in the germline V gene (reference sequence). Trimming removed 1 base at V and 5 bases at J, with 24 bases between. This CDR3 has 18 residues.

For the CDR3, the DNA is TGTGCCAGCAGCGCTGTACCTGCAGGTGAGCAGTTCTTC. Its protein is CASSAVPAGEQFF. The rearrangement links TRBV7-2 to TRBJ2-1; unclear D gene. This CDR3 is 13 amino acids long. The germline V gene has CDR1 SGHTA and CDR2 FQGNSA. Trimming pared 5 bases from V and 9 bases from J, leaving 14 bases between.

This rearrangement joins TRBV19 to TRBJ2-1, with TRBD1 matching 7 bases. Germline V gene lookup returns CDR1 LNHDA and CDR2 SQIVND (reference sequence). The trim removed 3 bases at V and 2 bases at J, leaving 10 bases unmatched. There are 17 residues in the CDR3. The CDR3 sequence is CASSIATTGVPYNEQFF. CDR3 nucleotide sequence: TGTGCCAGTAGTATCGCTACTACAGGGGTCCCCTACAATGAGCAGTTCTTC.

The V call is TRBV2, the J call TRBJ1-5, with D perhaps TRBD1 (6 bases). V was pared by 6 bases and J by 0 bases, with 9 bases between. The CDR3 totals 14 residues. Germline CDR1 SNHLY, CDR2 FYNNEI. This chain's CDR3 is CASSRTDSNQPQHF. CDR3 coding DNA: TGTGCCAGCAGCCGGACAGATAGCAATCAGCCCCAGCATTTT. Complete variable domain (other parts from reference TRBV2 and TRBJ1-5): EPEVTQTPSHQVTQMGQEVILRCVPISNHLYFYWYRQILGQKVEFLVSFYNNEISEKSEIFDDQFSVERPDGSNFTLKIRSTKLEDSAMYFCASSRTDSNQPQHFGDGTRLSIL.

V gene TRBV28 combines with J gene TRBJ2-7; TRBD2 might be the D (6 bases). The CDR3 totals 14 residues. Trimming took off 6 bases at V and 0 bases at J, with 12 bases between the two ends. The germline CDR1 and CDR2 sequences are MDHEN and SYDVKM. In DNA, the CDR3 is TGTGCCAGCAGCCTGGGACTCCGCTCCTACGAGCAGTACTTC. Its protein product is CASSLGLRSYEQYF. Variable domain in full (rest from reference TRBV28 and TRBJ2-7): DVKVTQSSRYLVKRTGEKVFLECVQDMDHENMFWYRQDPGLGLRLIYFSYDVKMKEKGDIPEGYSVSREKKERFSLILESASTNQTSMYLCASSLGLRSYEQYFGPGTRLTVT.

The V call is TRBV4-1, the J call TRBJ1-2; D call uncertain. Trimming pared 1 base from V and 1 base from J, leaving 31 bases between. The CDR3 runs 22 residues. The V gene's germline CDR1 is MGHRA and CDR2 YSYEKL. The CDR3 DNA follows: TGCGCCAGCAGCCAAGGGCCCTGGGTAAAGTTGGGTGGACCGGAGGGTAACTATGGCTACACCTTC. Protein product: CASSQGPWVKLGGPEGNYGYTF.

There are a few counts of this clone. The CDR3: CASSLGRAPREAFF. In DNA form, the CDR3 reads TGTGCCAGCAGTTTGGGGAGGGCCCCGAGGGAAGCTTTCTTT. V usage is TRBV6-5 and J usage is TRBJ1-1; D ambiguous. CDR3 length: 14 residues. From germline, CDR1 is MNHEY and CDR2 SVGAGI. Trimming shortened V by 4 bases and J by 8 bases, and 17 bases separated the two germline ends.

J is TRBJ2-2 and V is TRBV25-1; 9 nucleotides match TRBD1. The V and J ends lost 6 bases and 4 bases, in that order; junction bases with no gene match: 6. The CDR3 is 15 amino acids. The germline V gene encodes CDR1 MGHDK and CDR2 SYGVNS. The CDR3 is CASRDRGSGTGELFF. The CDR3, as DNA: TGTGCCAGCAGGGACAGGGGATCAGGCACCGGGGAGCTGTTTTTT.

The V gene is TRBV4-1, the J gene TRBJ1-5; D is ambiguous. V dropped 0 bases and J dropped 2 bases, with 5 bases sitting between them. The CDR3 extends over 14 amino acids. The V gene's germline CDR1 is MGHRA and CDR2 YSYEKL. CDR3 sequence: CASSQERGNQPQHF. CDR3 bases: TGCGCCAGCAGCCAAGAGAGGGGCAATCAGCCCCAGCATTTT.

This clone was seen just once. The V and J genes are TRBV28 and TRBJ1-3, with D unclear. This CDR3 comprises 15 residues. V lost 2 bases and J 0 bases, leaving 8 bases between the germline ends. The germline V gene encodes CDR1 MDHEN and CDR2 SYDVKM. This chain's CDR3 is CASSLEARSGNTIYF. CDR3 nucleotide sequence: TGTGCCAGCAGTTTAGAGGCCCGCTCTGGAAACACCATATATTTT.

In this sample, this clone turned up once. This chain connects TRBV6-1 to TRBJ2-1; tentatively, D is TRBD2 (6 bases). Trimming left V 10 bases short and J 0 bases short, with 16 bases between. The CDR3 runs to 15 residues. The germline CDR1 and CDR2 sequences are MNHNS and SASEGT. The CDR3 sequence is CATEIAGSSYNEQFF. The CDR3 DNA sequence: TGTGCCACCGAAATTGCGGGGAGCTCCTACAATGAGCAGTTCTTC.

The chain employs TRBV2 and TRBJ2-3; 11 nucleotides agree with TRBD2. Germline V CDR1 and CDR2: SNHLY, FYNNEI. The CDR3 contains 16 residues. V was pared by 8 bases and J by 0 bases, with 7 bases of the junction left unmatched. CDR3 sequence: CASQISGGASTDTQYF. The CDR3 region has the DNA TGTGCCAGCCAGATTAGCGGGGGGGCGAGCACAGATACGCAGTATTTT. Based on the CDR3 plus reference TRBV2 and TRBJ2-3, the full variable domain is EPEVTQTPSHQVTQMGQEVILRCVPISNHLYFYWYRQILGQKVEFLVSFYNNEISEKSEIFDDQFSVERPDGSNFTLKIRSTKLEDSAMYFCASQISGGASTDTQYFGPGTRLTVL.

As concerns this clone: The junction and the germline gene differ at one end; a read error may be behind it. The chain joins TRBV6-5 to TRBJ2-6; 11 bases align to TRBD1. Germline lookup yields CDR1 MNHEY and CDR2 SVGAGI. CDR3 length: 16 amino acids. As DNA, the CDR3 is TGTGCCAGCAGTTACCCATCGGGACAGGGGGTCAACGTCCTGACTTTC. Protein: CASSYPSGQGVNVLTF.

This clone appeared a few times. This sequence joins TRBV4-2 and TRBJ1-1, with D tentatively TRBD1 (6 bases). CDR3 length equals 16 residues. The germline V and J ends were trimmed by 1 base and 2 bases, with 14 bases remaining between them. From germline, CDR1 is LGHNA and CDR2 YNFKEQ. The CDR3 nucleotides are TGTGCCAGCAGCCAAGCCCCTGACAGGCGAAACACTGAAGCTTTCTTT. Translating gives CASSQAPDRRNTEAFF.

J is TRBJ2-4 and V is TRBV5-1; no firm D call. CDR1 is SGHRS, CDR2 YFSETQ, per germline. The CDR3 covers 14 residues. V dropped 0 bases and J dropped 7 bases, with 11 bases sitting between them. The CDR3 nucleotides are TGCGCCAGCAGCTTGGCAGGCAGGCCTAACATTCAGTACTTC. As protein: CASSLAGRPNIQYF.

This clone was found once. V gene TRBV6-1 combines with J gene TRBJ1-2; no clear D gene. The CDR3 spans 14 residues. V lost 9 bases and J 0 bases, leaving 14 bases between the germline ends. Germline-derived CDR1 and CDR2 are MNHNS and SASEGT. The CDR3 region has the DNA TGTGCCAGTCTGGGCAGCAGAGCTAACTATGGCTACACCTTC. Amino acid sequence: CASLGSRANYGYTF.

The chain uses TRBV10-3 and TRBJ1-1; 10 bases fit TRBD1. The CDR3 runs to 13 residues. J gave up 10 bases and V 4 bases, and 6 bases lay outside the gene matches. CDR1 is ENHRY and CDR2 is SYGVKD in the germline V gene. CDR3 region: CAISGQGANGAFF. CDR3 bases: TGTGCCATCAGTGGACAGGGGGCGAACGGAGCTTTCTTT.

Only a few counts were recorded for this clone. V and J are TRBV4-2 and TRBJ2-1; 8 bases align to TRBD2. This CDR3 is 18 amino acids long. Trimming at V came to 4 bases and at J to 5 bases, leaving 16 bases not matched to a gene. CDR1 is LGHNA, CDR2 YNFKEQ, per germline. CDR3 loop: CASSLTPKGQAGDNEQFF. The CDR3, as DNA: TGTGCCAGCAGCCTCACACCAAAAGGTCAAGCGGGGGACAATGAGCAGTTCTTC.

V gene TRBV27 combines with J gene TRBJ2-7; the D gene is possibly TRBD2 (7 bases). Germline V gene lookup returns CDR1 MNHEY and CDR2 SMNVEV (reference sequence). This CDR3 has 13 residues. Deletions cut 6 bases from V and 1 base from J, with 10 bases between. DNA of the CDR3: TGTGCCAGCAGGGGAGGGGGATCCTACGAGCAGTACTTC. Translation: CASRGGGSYEQYF.

V usage is TRBV6-5 and J usage is TRBJ2-7; the D gene is possibly TRBD1 (5 bases). Trimming cost V 3 bases and J 2 bases, with 11 bases left between them. This CDR3 is 14 amino acids long. Germline V gives CDR1 MNHEY, CDR2 SVGAGI. DNA for the CDR3: TGTGCCAGCAGTTATAACAAGGGGCCCTACGAGCAGTACTTC. Protein sequence: CASSYNKGPYEQYF.